Following are 25 T cell receptor beta chains from one sample sequenced in a study of blood T cell repertoires in COVID-19. Sequencing used immunoSEQ multiplex PCR; TCRdb keeps in-frame clones, though not all of them. The repertoire consists of around 110,000 clones, with more than 70% occurring once and the leading ten covering over 4%. The sequenced sample consisted of peripheral blood. These TCRs come from a man between 65 and 79 years old with acute or convalescent COVID-19.

The genes are TRBV6-5 and TRBJ1-5; no clear D gene. CDR1 MNHEY and CDR2 SVGAGI come from the germline V gene. The CDR3 totals 15 residues. Trimming cost V 0 bases and J 3 bases, with 9 bases left between them. This CDR3 reads CASSYSGGFNQPQHF. Here the CDR3 DNA reads TGTGCCAGCAGTTACTCGGGAGGGTTCAATCAGCCCCAGCATTTT.

V and J are TRBV7-3 and TRBJ2-3, with 9 bases that match TRBD1. V was clipped by 2 bases and J by 3 bases; unmatched bases: 6. This CDR3 spans 16 amino acids. Germline V gene data show CDR1 as SGHTA and CDR2 as FQGTGA. The DNA for the CDR3 is TGTGCCAGCAGCTTACATGGACAGGGGTTAACAGATACGCAGTATTTT. Its translation: CASSLHGQGLTDTQYF.

The chain joins TRBV2 to TRBJ1-1, with D maybe TRBD1 (5 bases). V lost 7 bases to trimming and J lost 6 bases, with 15 bases between them. The CDR3 has 13 residues. The V gene's germline CDR1 is SNHLY and CDR2 FYNNEI. The CDR3 loop reads CASIGHERAEAFF. The CDR3 nucleotides are TGTGCCAGCATTGGACATGAAAGGGCTGAAGCTTTCTTT. The entire variable domain, with the rest obtained from reference TRBV2 and TRBJ1-1, is as follows: EPEVTQTPSHQVTQMGQEVILRCVPISNHLYFYWYRQILGQKVEFLVSFYNNEISEKSEIFDDQFSVERPDGSNFTLKIRSTKLEDSAMYFCASIGHERAEAFFGQGTRLTVV.

V and J are TRBV29-1 and TRBJ1-3; TRBD1 might be the D (5 bases). Germline CDR1 SQVTM, CDR2 ANQGSEA. V lost 3 bases and J 1 base, leaving 7 bases between the germline ends. CDR3 length: 13 amino acids. CDR3 bases: TGCAGCGTTGAGGAGGGGTCTGGAAACACCATATATTTT. Encoded protein: CSVEEGSGNTIYF. The full variable domain, in which reference TRBV29-1 and TRBJ1-3 provide the parts outside the CDR3, is SAVISQKPSRDICQRGTSLTIQCQVDSQVTMMFWYRQQPGQSLTLIATANQGSEATYESGFVIDKFPISRPNLTFSTLTVSNMSPEDSSIYLCSVEEGSGNTIYFGEGSWLTVV.

This clone was observed once. The chain carries TRBV5-1 and TRBJ2-7; possibly TRBD2 for D (6 bases). CDR1 is SGHRS, CDR2 YFSETQ, per germline. The CDR3 loop spans 14 amino acids. Trimming cost V 0 bases and J 6 bases, with 13 bases left between them. Here the CDR3 DNA reads TGCGCCAGCAGCTTGGGGCGGGATGTGGGCGAGCAGTACTTC. It is translated as CASSLGRDVGEQYF.

The chain has TRBV7-3 and TRBJ2-2; TRBD1 aligns across 7 bases. Germline trimming cut 5 bases from V and 3 bases from J; bases unmatched to any gene: 6. Germline CDR1 is SGHTA and CDR2 is FQGTGA. The CDR3 runs 15 residues. The CDR3 DNA reads TGTGCCAGCAGCCTTACAGGGGCCGACACCGGGGAGCTGTTTTTT. As protein: CASSLTGADTGELFF.

The chain has TRBV6-5 and TRBJ1-2, with D maybe TRBD1 (6 bases). V was cut by 2 bases and J by 2 bases, with 6 bases left in between. This CDR3 region has 13 residues. Per the germline V gene, CDR1 is MNHEY and CDR2 is SVGAGI. CDR3 bases: TGTGCCAGCAGTTACGACAGGAACTATGGCTACACCTTC. Amino acid sequence: CASSYDRNYGYTF.

This clone has just one count. The chain employs TRBV5-1 and TRBJ2-5; 8 positions match TRBD2. The CDR3 length is 16 residues. Germline V CDR1 and CDR2: SGHRS, YFSETQ. V gave up 6 bases and J gave up 2 bases; unmatched junction bases: 12. Written as DNA, the CDR3 is TGCGCCAGCAAATCCGGCAGCGGGGGATCGCAAGAGACCCAGTACTTC. Amino acids: CASKSGSGGSQETQYF.

This clone turned up a few times. This rearrangement joins TRBV29-1 to TRBJ1-1; 11 bases line up with TRBD1. V trimming: 7 bases; J trimming: 3 bases; junction bases outside the gene matches: 7. Germline CDR1 and CDR2: SQVTM and ANQGSEA. The CDR3 extends over 14 amino acids. CDR3 coding DNA: TGCAGCGCCCGGACAGGGGGCACGGACACTGAAGCTTTCTTT. It is translated as CSARTGGTDTEAFF.

The CDR3 sequence: CASSLVQLNTEAFF. The CDR3 DNA follows: TGCGCCAGCAGCTTGGTACAGTTGAACACTGAAGCTTTCTTT. The chain recombines TRBV5-1 with TRBJ1-1; no firm D call. CDR3 size: 14 residues. CDR1 and CDR2 from the germline V gene are SGHRS and YFSETQ. V was trimmed by 0 bases and J by 0 bases, leaving 6 bases between them. The full variable domain, in which reference TRBV5-1 and TRBJ1-1 provide the parts outside the CDR3, is KAGVTQTPRYLIKTRGQQVTLSCSPISGHRSVSWYQQTPGQGLQFLFEYFSETQRNKGNFPGRFSGRQFSNSRSEMNVSTLELGDSALYLCASSLVQLNTEAFFGQGTRLTVV.

V and J are TRBV12-1 and TRBJ1-2. TRBV12-1 is a known pseudogene. CDR3 size: 13 residues. CDR3 in amino acids: CASSFWGVYGYTF. The CDR3 nucleotides read TGTGCCAGCAGCTTTTGGGGGGTCTATGGCTACACCTTC.

J is TRBJ2-2 and V is TRBV9; the D gene is possibly TRBD2 (6 bases). The length of the CDR3 is 14 residues. From germline, CDR1 is SGDLS and CDR2 YYNGEE. V shed 6 bases and J shed 5 bases, with 14 bases lying between them. The CDR3 nucleotides read TGTGCCAGCAACCTAGGAGGAGGGACCGGGGAGCTGTTTTTT. Encoded protein: CASNLGGGTGELFF.

The V call is TRBV6-6, the J call TRBJ1-2; TRBD1 matches 8 bases. The CDR3 length is 12 residues. Trimming at V came to 5 bases and at J to 7 bases, leaving 3 bases not matched to a gene. Germline V gene data show CDR1 as MNHNY and CDR2 as SVGAGI (reference sequence). The CDR3 spells CASSQGATGYTF. CDR3 sequence (DNA): TGTGCCAGCAGTCAGGGGGCCACTGGCTACACCTTC.

This clone occurred once. J is TRBJ1-2 and V is TRBV7-8, with no clear D. Germline V gene sequence: CDR1 SGHVS, CDR2 FQNEAQ. The ends were cut back, 1 base at V and 8 bases at J, with 8 bases in the middle. The CDR3 extends over 12 amino acids. The CDR3 region is CASSLVVGGYTF. The DNA of the CDR3 is TGTGCCAGCAGCTTAGTGGTGGGCGGCTACACCTTC.

The chain carries TRBV7-3 and TRBJ2-2; 13 nucleotides agree with TRBD2. CDR1 is SGHTA and CDR2 is FQGTGA in the germline V gene. Unmatched junction bases numbered 3, after V lost 0 bases and J lost 5 bases. The CDR3 spans 17 residues. CDR3 coding DNA: TGTGCCAGCAGCTTAACGCCGGGACTAGCGGGAACCGGGGAGCTGTTTTTT. This sequence encodes CASSLTPGLAGTGELFF. Combining the CDR3 with reference TRBV7-3 and TRBJ2-2 gives the whole variable domain GAGVSQTPSNKVTEKGKYVELRCDPISGHTALYWYRQSLGQGPEFLIYFQGTGAADDSGLPNDRFFAVRPEGSVSTLKIQRTERGDSAVYLCASSLTPGLAGTGELFFGEGSRLTVL.

This clone was detected a few times. The CDR3 DNA reads as TGTGCCATCAGCCCCACAGGGAACACTGAAGCTTTCTTT. Protein: CAISPTGNTEAFF. The rearrangement joins TRBV10-3 to TRBJ1-1; tentatively, D is TRBD1 (5 bases). V shed 6 bases and J shed 1 base, with 9 bases lying between them. Germline CDR1 reads ENHRY; CDR2 reads SYGVKD. The CDR3 contains 13 residues.

DNA of the CDR3: TGTGCCAGCAGCTTCGGGAACACTGAAGCTTTCTTT. Its translation is CASSFGNTEAFF. The chain recombines TRBV7-9 with TRBJ1-1; D uncertain. CDR1 and CDR2 (germline): SEHNR, FQNEAQ (reference sequence). V was trimmed by 3 bases and J by 1 base, leaving 3 bases between them. This CDR3 is built from 12 residues. Using reference TRBV7-9 and TRBJ1-1 for the parts outside the CDR3, the full variable domain is DTGVSQNPRHKITKRGQNVTFRCDPISEHNRLYWYRQTLGQGPEFLTYFQNEAQLEKSRLLSDRFSAERPKGSFSTLEIQRTEQGDSAMYLCASSFGNTEAFFGQGTRLTVV.

V and J are TRBV7-3 and TRBJ1-2; tentatively, D is TRBD1 (5 bases). The germline V and J ends were trimmed by 4 bases and 4 bases, with 13 bases remaining between them. CDR1 is SGHTA and CDR2 is FQGTGA in the germline V gene. The CDR3 contains 14 residues. In DNA form, the CDR3 reads TGTGCCAGCAGCTCTGACAGCTCTCGCTATGGCTACACCTTC. Translating it yields CASSSDSSRYGYTF. The entire variable domain, with the rest obtained from reference TRBV7-3 and TRBJ1-2, is as follows: GAGVSQTPSNKVTEKGKYVELRCDPISGHTALYWYRQSLGQGPEFLIYFQGTGAADDSGLPNDRFFAVRPEGSVSTLKIQRTERGDSAVYLCASSSDSSRYGYTFGSGTRLTVV.

The chain uses TRBV19 and TRBJ1-3; 7 bases line up with TRBD1. The germline CDR1 and CDR2 sequences are LNHDA and SQIVND (reference sequence). V was clipped by 4 bases and J by 8 bases; unmatched bases: 5. This CDR3 is 13 amino acids long. CDR3 in DNA: TGTGCCAGTAGTAGAGGGACAGCAGACACCATATATTTT. This translates into CASSRGTADTIYF.

The V call is TRBV18, the J call TRBJ2-3; TRBD2 matches at 13 bases. J gave up 2 bases and V 5 bases, and 4 bases lay outside the gene matches. The CDR3 has 16 residues. Germline assignment: CDR1 KGHSH and CDR2 LQKENI. The CDR3 here is CASSSGLAGVTDTQYF. In DNA form, the CDR3 reads TGTGCCAGCTCATCCGGACTAGCGGGGGTCACAGATACGCAGTATTTT.

This sequence joins TRBV19 and TRBJ1-2, with D tentatively TRBD1 (5 bases). Germline CDR1 is LNHDA and CDR2 is SQIVND (reference sequence). Trimming took 6 bases from V and 4 from J, leaving 9 bases between them. The CDR3 is made up of 12 amino acids. The CDR3 here is CASSREAYGYTF. As DNA, the CDR3 is TGTGCCAGTAGCAGGGAAGCCTATGGCTACACCTTC.

This rearrangement joins TRBV25-1 to TRBJ1-2; the D gene is possibly TRBD1 (6 bases). The germline V gene has CDR1 MGHDK and CDR2 SYGVNS. CDR3 length: 13 residues. The V end lost 1 base, the J end lost 13 bases, and 16 bases lay between the germline ends. CDR3 loop: CASSESHQGGFTF. For the CDR3, the DNA is TGTGCCAGCAGTGAATCTCATCAAGGGGGATTCACCTTC.

This chain joins TRBV5-5 and TRBJ2-1, with 8 nucleotides matching TRBD2. The V segment lost 4 bases and the J segment 15 bases; nucleotides outside the gene matches: 12. CDR3 length: 13 amino acids. Looked up from germline, CDR1 is SGHKS and CDR2 is YYEKEE (reference sequence). CDR3 region: CASSPPGGLVWFF. CDR3 sequence (DNA): TGTGCCAGCAGCCCCCCGGGGGGGCTGGTTTGGTTCTTC.

The chain is built from TRBV11-3 and TRBJ2-5, with 9 nucleotides matching TRBD1. The trim removed 1 base at V and 4 bases at J, leaving 7 bases unmatched. In germline, CDR1 is SGHNT, CDR2 YENEEA. CDR3 size: 16 residues. The CDR3, as DNA: TGTGCCAGCAGCTTAGGGGACAGGGCATCTCGAGAGACCCAGTACTTC. It translates to CASSLGDRASRETQYF.

The chain carries TRBV3-1 (or the pseudogene TRBV3-2) and TRBJ2-3, with a possible D match to TRBD2 (6 bases). In germline, CDR1 is LGHDT, CDR2 YNNKEL (reference sequence). Trimming removed 0 bases from V and 2 bases from J, with 12 bases in between. This CDR3 has 16 amino acids. The CDR3 DNA reads TGTGCCAGCAGCCAAGATGGAGGGGACCCCACAGATACGCAGTATTTT. Translated: CASSQDGGDPTDTQYF.